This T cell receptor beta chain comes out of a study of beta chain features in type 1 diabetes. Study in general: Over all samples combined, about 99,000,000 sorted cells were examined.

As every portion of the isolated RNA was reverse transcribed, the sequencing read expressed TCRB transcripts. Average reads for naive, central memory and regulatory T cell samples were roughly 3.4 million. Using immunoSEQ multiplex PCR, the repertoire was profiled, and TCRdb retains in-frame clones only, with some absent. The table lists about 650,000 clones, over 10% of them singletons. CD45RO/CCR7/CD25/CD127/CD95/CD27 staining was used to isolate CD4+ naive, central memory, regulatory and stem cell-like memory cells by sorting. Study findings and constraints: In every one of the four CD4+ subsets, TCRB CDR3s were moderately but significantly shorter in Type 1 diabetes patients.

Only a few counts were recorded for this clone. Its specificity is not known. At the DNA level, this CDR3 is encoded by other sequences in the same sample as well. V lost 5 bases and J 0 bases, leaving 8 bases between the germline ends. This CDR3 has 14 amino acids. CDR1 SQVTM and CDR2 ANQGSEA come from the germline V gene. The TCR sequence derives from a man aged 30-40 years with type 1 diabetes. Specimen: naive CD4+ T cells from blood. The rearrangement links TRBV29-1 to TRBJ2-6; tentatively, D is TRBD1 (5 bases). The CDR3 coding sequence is TGCAGCGTTACAGGTTCCTCTGGGGCCAACGTCCTGACTTTC. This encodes CSVTGSSGANVLTF.